This TCR beta chain was sequenced for a study of shared clonotypes between healthy human individuals. The assay ran at deep level. Data came from immunoSEQ multiplex PCR; TCRdb stores just in-frame clones and leaves some out. The sample gives about 1.5 million clones, 98% of which show up once; around 0.47% is in the top ten. The CDR3 runs to 16 residues. J gave up 0 bases and V 5 bases, and 6 bases lay outside the gene matches. Germline V CDR1 and CDR2: SGHTA, FQGNSA. The healthy adult donors were HIV-negative and reported no recent acute infections or vaccinations. The V and J genes are TRBV7-2 and TRBJ2-1; 8 bases are shared with TRBD2. The sample taken for sequencing was naive CD4+ T cells sorted from blood. The subset is: CD45RA+ positively selected. This receptor was obtained from a man in his thirties or forties in good health. CDR3 protein: CASSQREIGSYNEQFF. CDR3 bases: TGTGCCAGCAGCCAGCGGGAGATCGGCTCCTACAATGAGCAGTTCTTC.